This T cell receptor (beta chain) derives from a study of blood T cell repertoires in COVID-19. Study as a whole: The United States, Italy and Spain were the sources of the acute and convalescent COVID-19 samples. Sources were T cells, B-cell-depleted T cells, or PBMCs; the material itself was cDNA or gDNA.

Source study methods: Amplification of reference gene primers was used by the study to estimate nucleated cell counts. The repertoire was sequenced with immunoSEQ multiplex PCR; TCRdb's copy has only in-frame clones and lacks some. Clone size and V and J calls were adopted from that table, with D and trimming inferred from the DNA. The data contain 110,000 or so clones, more than 75% of them singletons. This sequence originates from a man between 35 and 55 years old with acute or convalescent COVID-19. Source material: peripheral blood.

The CDR3 sequence is CASSPSRITDTQYF. DNA for the CDR3: TGTGCCAGTAGTCCTTCGCGGATCACAGATACGCAGTATTTT. V usage is TRBV19 and J usage is TRBJ2-3, with D hard to call. V lost 5 bases, J lost 2 bases, and 11 bases lay in between. The germline gives CDR1 LNHDA, CDR2 SQIVND (reference sequence). The CDR3 is 14 amino acids.